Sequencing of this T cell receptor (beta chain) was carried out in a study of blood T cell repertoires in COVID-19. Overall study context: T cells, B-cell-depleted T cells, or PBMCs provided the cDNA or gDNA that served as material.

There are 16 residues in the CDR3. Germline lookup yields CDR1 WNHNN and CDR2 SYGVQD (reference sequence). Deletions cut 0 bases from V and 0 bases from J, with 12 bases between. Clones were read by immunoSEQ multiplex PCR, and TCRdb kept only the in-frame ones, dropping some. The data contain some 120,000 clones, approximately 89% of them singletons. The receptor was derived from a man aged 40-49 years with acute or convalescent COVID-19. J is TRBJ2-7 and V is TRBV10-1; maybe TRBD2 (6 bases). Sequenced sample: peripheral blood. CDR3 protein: CASSESVAANSYEQYF. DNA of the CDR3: TGCGCCAGCAGTGAGTCCGTAGCGGCAAACTCCTACGAGCAGTACTTC.